These T cell receptor beta chains were read from a single sample in a study of T cell responses to AZD1222 COVID-19 vaccine. Profiled with immunoSEQ multiplex PCR; TCRdb holds only in-frame clones, not every one. Of some 140,000 clones listed, roughly nine tenths are singletons. The input for sequencing was peripheral blood, taken on day 0 of AZD1222 vaccination. The source of these receptors is an adult in good health. Each CDR3 is given with its conserved first and last residue. D genes are given only for firm matches. Not all rows give a size; the values are once, few, many and, for expanded clones, a class.

size	D	V	J	length	CDR3	DNA
.	.	TRBV19	TRBJ2-7	14	CASSMGISRLEQYF	TGTGCCAGTAGTATGGGGATAAGTCGTCTCGAGCAGTACTTC
.	.	TRBV5-4	TRBJ2-1	14	CASSPKGSEGLQFF	TGTGCCAGCAGCCCGAAGGGAAGCGAAGGGCTGCAGTTCTTC
.	.	TRBV6-2/TRBV6-3	TRBJ1-2	14	CASSSHLGVYGYTF	TGTGCCAGCAGCTCCCACCTGGGGGTATATGGCTACACCTTC
.	.	TRBV23-1	TRBJ1-4	14	CASSQLGRNEKLFF	TGCGCCAGCAGTCAACTCGGCAGAAATGAAAAACTGTTTTTT
.	.	TRBV24-1	TRBJ2-5	18	CATSGQLGREEGQETQYF	TGTGCCACCAGTGGACAACTAGGCAGGGAAGAAGGGCAAGAGACCCAGTACTTC
.	.	TRBV28	TRBJ1-5	15	CASSLGAGYRQPQHF	TGTGCCAGCAGCTTAGGGGCAGGGTATCGTCAGCCCCAGCATTTT
once	.	TRBV25-1	TRBJ1-1	14	CASSERLANTEAFF	TGTGCCAGCAGTGAACGGTTGGCGAACACTGAAGCTTTCTTT
.	.	TRBV3-1/TRBV3-2	TRBJ1-1	12	CASSRGPGAAFF	TGTGCCAGCAGCCGAGGGCCAGGGGCAGCTTTCTTT
.	.	TRBV19	TRBJ1-2	13	CASYHPGEAGYTF	TGTGCCAGCTACCATCCAGGGGAGGCTGGCTACACCTTC
.	.	TRBV25-1	TRBJ2-7	13	CASSFTGSYEQYF	TGTGCCAGCAGCTTTACAGGGTCCTACGAGCAGTACTTC
.	.	TRBV5-4	TRBJ1-1	15	CASSLGAGLHTEAFF	TGTGCCAGCAGCTTGGGGGCAGGCCTCCACACTGAAGCTTTCTTT
.	.	TRBV5-5	TRBJ1-2	17	CASGTATALQIAYGYTF	TGTGCCAGCGGGACGGCCACTGCCCTCCAAATCGCTTATGGCTACACCTTC
.	TRBD2	TRBV9	TRBJ2-5	15	CASSVDPAGGETQYF	TGTGCCAGCAGCGTAGACCCAGCGGGAGGAGAGACCCAGTACTTC
.	TRBD1	TRBV18	TRBJ1-4	15	CASSPPGQGGEKLFF	TGTGCCAGCTCACCACCCGGACAGGGTGGAGAAAAACTGTTTTTT
.	.	TRBV3-1/TRBV3-2	TRBJ1-4	16	CASSQDSSGRNEKLFF	TGTGCCAGCAGCCAAGATTCATCGGGGAGAAATGAAAAACTGTTTTTT
few	.	TRBV19	TRBJ1-6	12	CASSQGGSPLHF	TGTGCCAGTAGCCAAGGCGGCTCACCCCTCCACTTT
.	TRBD1	TRBV19	TRBJ1-5	16	CASSTGQGALGQPQHF	TGTGCCAGTAGCACCGGACAGGGGGCTTTAGGACAGCCCCAGCATTTT
.	.	TRBV5-1	TRBJ2-3	14	CASSSLSSTDTQYF	TGCGCCAGCAGTTCCCTATCTAGCACAGATACGCAGTATTTT
.	.	TRBV7-3	TRBJ2-7	14	CASSLSPGYYEQYF	TGTGCCAGCAGCTTAAGCCCCGGGTATTACGAGCAGTACTTC
.	.	TRBV19	TRBJ1-5	14	CASRTQGSNQPQHF	TGTGCCAGTAGGACACAGGGTAGCAATCAGCCCCAGCATTTT
.	.	TRBV29-1	TRBJ2-4	14	CSVPRGRAKNIQYF	TGCAGCGTACCCAGGGGAAGGGCCAAAAACATTCAGTACTTC
.	TRBD1	TRBV6-5	TRBJ1-6	15	CASSPMTGMNSPLHF	TGTGCCAGCAGTCCGATGACAGGGATGAATTCACCCCTCCACTTT
.	TRBD1	TRBV7-6	TRBJ1-2	15	CASSDRQGTNYGYTF	TGTGCCAGCAGCGACCGACAGGGGACTAACTATGGCTACACCTTC
.	TRBD2	TRBV10-3	TRBJ2-7	17	CAISDPTSGSTSYEQYF	TGTGCCATCAGTGACCCCACTAGCGGGAGTACTTCCTACGAGCAGTACTTC
.	.	TRBV19	TRBJ2-1	15	CASSTSTRPNNEQFF	TGTGCCAGTAGTACCAGCACCCGACCAAACAATGAGCAGTTCTTC